These T cell receptor beta chains were read from a single sample in a study of cytomegalovirus exposure and HLA in healthy donors. Data came from immunoSEQ multiplex PCR; TCRdb stores just in-frame clones and leaves some out. The top ten clones hold 4.3% of a sample with roughly 60,000 clones, approximately 80% of them seen once. The sample comprised PBMCs. The receptors shown here come from a man aged 30 to 39 in good health and CMV-seronegative. Both conserved end residues are part of each CDR3. D genes are given only for firm matches. Size tells how often a clone was seen (once, few, many) or the class of an expanded clone, and some rows leave it out.

D gene | J gene | clone size | V gene | CDR3 protein | CDR3 DNA
TRBD2 | TRBJ2-1 | . | TRBV5-4 | CASSSKRGGNEQFF | TGTGCCAGCAGTTCTAAGCGGGGGGGCAATGAGCAGTTCTTC
. | TRBJ2-5 | . | TRBV21-1 | CASLREHQETQYF | TGTGCCAGCTTGAGGGAACATCAAGAGACCCAGTACTTC
. | TRBJ1-5 | . | TRBV30 | CAWTTRGDQPQHF | TGTGCCTGGACGACACGGGGTGATCAGCCCCAGCATTTT
TRBD2 | TRBJ2-1 | . | TRBV29-1 | CSGRLAGAREQFF | TGCAGCGGTAGACTAGCGGGAGCCCGTGAGCAGTTCTTC
TRBD1 | TRBJ2-5 | . | TRBV2 | CAGSSTGGWETQYF | TGTGCCGGCTCTTCGACAGGGGGCTGGGAGACCCAGTACTTC
. | TRBJ2-2 | . | TRBV19 | CASSRTGNTGELFF | TGTGCCAGTAGTAGAACAGGGAACACCGGGGAGCTGTTTTTT
TRBD2 | TRBJ2-7 | few | TRBV10-1 | CASSQREDPYEQYF | TGCGCCAGCAGTCAACGGGAGGACCCTTACGAGCAGTACTTC
. | TRBJ2-3 | . | TRBV30 | CAWSVNRGSDTQYF | TGTGCCTGGAGTGTAAACCGGGGGTCAGATACGCAGTATTTT
TRBD1 | TRBJ1-3 | . | TRBV6-1 | CASSGGAGGVVNTIYF | TGTGCCAGCAGTGGAGGGGCAGGGGGCGTTGTAAACACCATATATTTT
. | TRBJ2-7 | . | TRBV5-4 | CASSLGGQGMIYEQYF | TGTGCCAGCAGCTTGGGGGGTCAGGGGATGATCTACGAGCAGTACTTC
. | TRBJ1-2 | . | TRBV27 | CASSLSGLHGYTF | TGTGCCAGCAGTTTATCGGGACTGCATGGCTACACCTTC
. | TRBJ1-5 | . | TRBV19 | CASSITRGNQPQHF | TGTGCCAGTAGTATAACCCGGGGCAATCAGCCCCAGCATTTT
. | TRBJ1-3 | . | TRBV13 | CASNPGYSGNTIYF | TGTGCCAGCAATCCAGGGTATTCTGGAAACACCATATATTTT
TRBD2 | TRBJ2-7 | . | TRBV7-6 | CASSPSGSGSEFDYEQYF | TGTGCCAGCAGCCCCTCGGGTAGCGGGAGTGAGTTCGACTACGAGCAGTACTTC
. | TRBJ2-1 | once | TRBV5-1 | CASSLEGSGGHPNNEQFF | TGCGCCAGCAGCTTGGAGGGTAGCGGAGGCCACCCCAACAATGAGCAGTTCTTC
TRBD1 | TRBJ1-6 | . | TRBV2 | CASIAGTGGSPLHF | TGTGCCAGCATTGCCGGGACAGGAGGTTCACCCCTCCACTTT
. | TRBJ2-2 | . | TRBV30 | CAWSVGGSGGELFF | TGTGCCTGGAGTGTAGGAGGGTCGGGCGGGGAGCTGTTTTTT
TRBD2 | TRBJ2-7 | once | TRBV7-2 | CASSLAPRTSGTEQYF | TGTGCCAGCAGCTTAGCTCCCAGGACTAGCGGGACCGAGCAGTACTTC
. | TRBJ2-1 | . | TRBV4-1 | CASSHPGVDEQFF | TGCGCCAGCAGCCACCCAGGGGTGGATGAGCAGTTCTTC
. | TRBJ2-7 | . | TRBV7-2 | CASSLVRDTLREQYF | TGTGCCAGCAGCTTAGTCCGGGACACTTTACGGGAGCAGTACTTC
. | TRBJ2-7 | . | TRBV5-5 | CASRSGGSYEQYF | TGTGCCAGCAGATCAGGGGGGTCCTACGAGCAGTACTTC
. | TRBJ2-6 | once | TRBV7-3 | CASSLNQGTGANVLTF | TGTGCCAGCAGCTTAAATCAGGGAACTGGGGCCAACGTCCTGACTTTC
TRBD2 | TRBJ2-1 | . | TRBV6-4 | CASSDSAGGENEQFF | TGTGCCAGCAGTGACTCGGCGGGAGGGGAAAATGAGCAGTTCTTC
TRBD1 | TRBJ2-2 | . | TRBV7-8 | CASSSWTGLSTGELFF | TGTGCCAGCAGCTCCTGGACAGGCCTGAGCACCGGGGAGCTGTTTTTT
. | TRBJ2-5 | . | TRBV6-5 | CASGYTPQETQYF | TGTGCCAGCGGTTACACTCCCCAAGAGACCCAGTACTTC
. | TRBJ1-1 | . | TRBV6-5 | CASRRGDTEAFF | TGTGCCAGCAGGCGGGGGGACACTGAAGCTTTCTTT
. | TRBJ2-1 | . | TRBV5-5 | CASSLTGNTYNEQFF | TGTGCCAGCAGCCTCACAGGGAACACCTACAATGAGCAGTTCTTC
. | TRBJ2-2 | . | TRBV6-5 | CASSYSRGFPGELFF | TGTGCCAGCAGTTACTCGAGGGGGTTCCCCGGGGAGCTGTTTTTT
. | TRBJ2-7 | few | TRBV5-1 | CASSPRQGGYEQYF | TGCGCCAGCAGCCCCCGACAGGGAGGCTACGAGCAGTACTTC
TRBD2 | TRBJ2-3 | . | TRBV4-1 | CASSQDPGGGRLTDTQYF | TGCGCCAGCAGCCAAGATCCCGGCGGGGGGAGGCTCACAGATACGCAGTATTTT
TRBD1 | TRBJ2-4 | . | TRBV19 | CASREIQGDIQYF | TGTGCCAGTAGGGAGATACAGGGGGACATTCAGTACTTC
TRBD2 | TRBJ2-5 | once | TRBV11-2 | CASSPRGAGGQETQYF | TGTGCCAGCAGCCCCCGGGGGGCGGGGGGACAAGAGACCCAGTACTTC
TRBD2 | TRBJ2-2 | . | TRBV30 | CATSGVNTGELFF | TGTGCCACTAGCGGGGTTAACACCGGGGAGCTGTTTTTT
. | TRBJ1-2 | . | TRBV7-9 | CSSTAGGLSFYGYTF | TGTTCCAGCACCGCGGGTGGCCTAAGTTTCTATGGCTACACCTTC
. | TRBJ2-1 | once | TRBV7-9 | CASSQTPDRRNEQFF | TGTGCCAGCAGCCAAACTCCAGACAGAAGGAATGAGCAGTTCTTC
TRBD2 | TRBJ2-1 | . | TRBV5-4 | CASSPYSGSGPHEQFF | TGTGCCAGCAGCCCCTATAGCGGGAGTGGCCCCCATGAGCAGTTCTTC
. | TRBJ2-2 | once | TRBV7-6 | CASSKVEGSARELFF | TGTGCCAGCAGTAAAGTGGAGGGTTCGGCTCGGGAGCTGTTTTTT
. | TRBJ2-7 | . | TRBV4-2 | CASSQITSGEQYF | TGTGCCAGCAGCCAGATAACCTCGGGGGAGCAGTACTTC
. | TRBJ2-1 | . | TRBV12-5 | CASGLVLRGPEGYNEQFF | TGTGCTAGTGGTTTGGTATTGCGGGGTCCCGAAGGCTACAATGAGCAGTTCTTC
TRBD2 | TRBJ2-1 | . | TRBV2 | CASITSAISYNEQFF | TGTGCCAGCATTACTAGCGCCATCTCCTACAATGAGCAGTTCTTC
TRBD1 | TRBJ1-1 | . | TRBV4-3 | CASGQDGTANTEAFF | TGCGCCAGCGGCCAAGATGGGACAGCGAACACTGAAGCTTTCTTT
TRBD2 | TRBJ2-2 | . | TRBV5-4 | CASSPGGKNTGELFF | TGTGCCAGCAGCCCCGGGGGGAAGAACACCGGGGAGCTGTTTTTT
TRBD2 | TRBJ2-7 | . | TRBV4-2 | CASSPKASGTYEQYF | TGTGCCAGCAGCCCAAAGGCTAGCGGAACCTACGAGCAGTACTTC
. | TRBJ1-2 | . | TRBV19 | CASTIGVGYTF | TGTGCCAGTACCATAGGGGTCGGCTACACCTTC
TRBD1 | TRBJ1-3 | . | TRBV15 | CATSRDGQGRSGNTIYF | TGTGCCACCAGCAGAGATGGACAGGGGAGGTCTGGAAACACCATATATTTT
. | TRBJ2-7 | once | TRBV4-3 | CASSQADPLSGPSYEQYF | TGCGCCAGCAGCCAAGCCGACCCCCTTAGCGGTCCCTCCTACGAGCAGTACTTC
TRBD1 | TRBJ2-1 | . | TRBV6-5 | CASRITGTGNNEQFF | TGTGCCAGCAGAATAACCGGGACAGGGAACAATGAGCAGTTCTTC
TRBD1 | TRBJ1-5 | . | TRBV5-8 | CASSFGTGGYSNQPQHF | TGTGCCAGCAGCTTCGGGACAGGGGGTTATAGCAATCAGCCCCAGCATTTT
TRBD1 | TRBJ1-5 | . | TRBV2 | CASRRGQTNQPQHF | TGTGCCAGCAGGAGGGGACAGACTAATCAGCCCCAGCATTTT
. | TRBJ1-2 | . | TRBV10-3 | CAISDPNTGWNYGYTF | TGTGCCATCAGTGATCCAAATACAGGGTGGAACTATGGCTACACCTTC